This T cell receptor beta chain was observed in a study of shared clonotypes between healthy human individuals. Naivety among CD8 cells was defined by CD45RO negativity and positive CCR7 selection, thereby excluding terminally differentiated effector memory CD45RA+ cells. This CDR3 is built from 15 residues. The table came from immunoSEQ multiplex PCR; TCRdb's copy has only in-frame clones and leaves some out. Altogether about 2.2 million clones are present, about 93% being singletons, with the ten largest covering 1.7%. The chain recombines TRBV21-1 with TRBJ2-3; the table gives TRBD2 as D, unverified against the DNA. TRBV21-1 is noted as a pseudogene. Sequencing was done on a sample of naive CD8+ T cells from PBMCs. This TCR was recovered from a man younger than 35 in good health. Some clones in this sample may be carry-over from other donors' samples. CDR3 coding DNA: TGTGCCAGCAGCACGACTAGCGGGAGCACAGATACGCAGTATTTT. Its translation: CASSTTSGSTDTQYF.